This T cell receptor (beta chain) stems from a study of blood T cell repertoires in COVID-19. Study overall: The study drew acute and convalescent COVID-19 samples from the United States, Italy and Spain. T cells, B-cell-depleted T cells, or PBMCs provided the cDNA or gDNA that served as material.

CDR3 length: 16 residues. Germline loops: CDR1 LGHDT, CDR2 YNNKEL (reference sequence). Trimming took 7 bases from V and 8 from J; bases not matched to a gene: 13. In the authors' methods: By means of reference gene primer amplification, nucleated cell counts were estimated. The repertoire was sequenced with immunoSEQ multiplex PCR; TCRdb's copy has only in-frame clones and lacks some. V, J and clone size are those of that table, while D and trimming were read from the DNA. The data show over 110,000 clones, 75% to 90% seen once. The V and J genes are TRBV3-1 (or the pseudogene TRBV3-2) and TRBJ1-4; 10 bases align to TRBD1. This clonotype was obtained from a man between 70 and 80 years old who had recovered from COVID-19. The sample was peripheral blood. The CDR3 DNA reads TGTGCCAGCACCCCCGGGGGGGGACAGGGGAGCGAAAAACTGTTTTTT. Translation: CASTPGGGQGSEKLFF.